This TCR beta chain came from a study of preoperative IRX-2 immunotherapy in early breast cancer. Treatment noted: preoperative locoregional IRX-2 cytokine immunotherapy. Patients received preoperative, locoregional IRX-2 cytokine immunotherapy in a phase Ib study. Trimming took 8 bases from V and 4 from J; bases not matched to a gene: 5. The V gene's germline CDR1 is WSHSY and CDR2 SAAADI. CDR3 length equals 13 residues. Method: immunoSEQ multiplex PCR; TCRdb's copy keeps in-frame clones and lacks some. The sample carries 40,000 to 50,000 clones, about 80% recorded once. The starting material was tumor tissue, obtained after IRX-2 immunotherapy. The rearrangement joins TRBV10-2 to TRBJ2-3; 8 nucleotides agree with TRBD2. The sequence came from a human donor with breast cancer. CDR3 nucleotides: TGCGCCAGCTCTCTCGGGGGGGCAGATACGCAGTATTTT. Its translation is CASSLGGADTQYF.